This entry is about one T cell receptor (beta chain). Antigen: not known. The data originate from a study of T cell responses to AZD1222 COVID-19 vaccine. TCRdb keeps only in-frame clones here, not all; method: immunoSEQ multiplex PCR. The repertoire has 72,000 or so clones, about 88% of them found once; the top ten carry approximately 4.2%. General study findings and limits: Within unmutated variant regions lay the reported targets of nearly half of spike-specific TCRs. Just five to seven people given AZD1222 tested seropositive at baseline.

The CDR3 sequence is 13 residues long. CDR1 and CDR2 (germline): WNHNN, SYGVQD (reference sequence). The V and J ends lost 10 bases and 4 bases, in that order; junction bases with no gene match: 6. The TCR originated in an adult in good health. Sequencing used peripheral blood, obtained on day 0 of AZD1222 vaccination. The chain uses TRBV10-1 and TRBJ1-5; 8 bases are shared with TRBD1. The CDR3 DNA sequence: TGCGCCACCCTAGGACAGGGAAATCAGCCCCAGCATTTT. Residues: CATLGQGNQPQHF.